This T cell receptor beta chain was documented in a study of CD8 T cells in ankylosing spondylitis. Findings of the study overall: Blood from ankylosing spondylitis patients appeared to carry a characteristic roughly 8-variant TCR beta motif. Some motif variants were previously reported in reactive arthritis synovial fluid and blood.

This CDR3 spans 13 amino acids. Trimming stripped 6 bases from V and 6 bases from J, with 9 bases between. The authors made TCR beta libraries by quantitative 5'-RACE with molecular barcodes. TCRdb called the 5' RACE reads again in MiXCR, with one record for every CDR3 protein. This repertoire shows about 450,000 distinct CDR3 sequences, 26% found once; its top ten account for 0.85% to 1%. As for this clonotype: Antigen: not known.

The chain uses TRBV12-3 or TRBV12-4 and TRBJ1-6, with D uncertain. The material sequenced was blood, either unsorted or a sorted T cell fraction (not recorded which). The source of this sequence is a male donor with ankylosing spondylitis. The CDR3 DNA is TGTGCCAGCAGCGAGCTTGGTAATTCACCCCTCCACTTT. It specifies CASSELGNSPLHF.